Below, 19 T cell receptor beta chains from the same sample are listed, as sequenced in a study of T-cell reconstitution after alpha-beta-depleted transplantation in children. Preparation of the TCRbeta library was carried out with unique molecular identifiers. TCRdb itself ran the PCR reads through MiXCR, one entry per CDR3 protein. The table shows roughly 170,000 distinct CDR3 sequences, with about 6.4% occurring only once. Sequencing was performed on PBMCs from the stem cell graft donor, taken from the stem cell graft. These receptors were obtained from a human donor who donated a stem cell graft to a child with Wiskott-Aldrich syndrome.

This clonotype was detected a few times. This chain connects TRBV3-1 to TRBJ2-7, with 13 bases that match TRBD2. Per germline, CDR1 LGHDT and CDR2 YNNKEL (reference sequence). This CDR3 is built from 15 residues. The junction had 6 bases not matched to a gene; V was cut back by 4 bases and J by 6 bases. As DNA, the CDR3 is TGTGCCAGCAGCCCGCGGACTAGCGGGAGCAGCGAGCAGTACTTC. This encodes CASSPRTSGSSEQYF.

This clonotype was detected only a few times. The chain joins TRBV18 to TRBJ2-3; 12 nucleotides line up with TRBD2. Germline CDR1 KGHSH, CDR2 LQKENI. The CDR3 runs to 16 residues. Losses at the gene ends were 3 bases for V and 2 bases for J; bases not matched to a gene: 3. This CDR3 reads CASSPGLAGITDTQYF. The CDR3, as DNA: TGTGCCAGCTCACCCGGACTAGCGGGAATCACAGATACGCAGTATTTT.

This rearrangement joins TRBV7-7 to TRBJ2-3; perhaps TRBD1 as D (6 bases). CDR3 length: 14 amino acids. Germline assignment: CDR1 SSHAT and CDR2 FNYEAQ (reference sequence). V gave up 0 bases and J gave up 4 bases, with 8 bases separating them. The CDR3 reads CASSLAGAPDTQYF. CDR3 coding DNA: TGTGCCAGCAGCTTAGCGGGGGCCCCAGATACGCAGTATTTT. The complete variable domain, with remaining parts taken from reference TRBV7-7 and TRBJ2-3, reads GAGVSQSPRYKVTKRGQDVTLRCDPISSHATLYWYQQALGQGPEFLTYFNYEAQPDKSGLPSDRFSAERPEGSISTLTIQRTEQRDSAMYRCASSLAGAPDTQYFGPGTRLTVL.

At least ten counts were recorded for this clonotype. The chain couples TRBV30 to TRBJ2-3, with D unresolved. Germline CDR1 is GTSNPN and CDR2 is SVGIG (reference sequence). This CDR3 is 12 amino acids long. Trimming took off 0 bases at V and 6 bases at J, with 7 bases between the two ends. The CDR3: CAWSVSRDTQYF. The CDR3 nucleotides read TGTGCCTGGAGTGTAAGTCGGGATACGCAGTATTTT.

This clonotype showed up many times. The chain uses TRBV18 and TRBJ1-1, with 8 bases aligning to TRBD1. Germline lookup yields CDR1 KGHSH and CDR2 LQKENI. V lost 2 bases to trimming and J lost 11 bases; unmatched junction nucleotides: 7. This CDR3 is 13 amino acids long. CDR3 coding DNA: TGTGCCAGCTCACCAAGTAGGGACAGGTTGGCTTTCTTT. This sequence encodes CASSPSRDRLAFF.

This clonotype was detected ten times or more. The chain carries TRBV5-1 and TRBJ1-1; D is ambiguous. The CDR3 consists of 13 residues. Germline values: CDR1 SGHRS, CDR2 YFSETQ. V lost 5 bases and J lost 1, with 9 bases in between. The CDR3 DNA reads TGCGCCAGCAGTTGGGAGCAGAACACTGAAGCTTTCTTT. Its protein is CASSWEQNTEAFF.

This clonotype was counted at least ten times. The chain links TRBV7-2 to TRBJ2-1; 9 bases fit TRBD2. The CDR3 sequence is 15 residues long. Germline assignment: CDR1 SGHTA and CDR2 FQGNSA. J lost 4 bases, V lost 5 bases, and 6 bases had no gene match. The CDR3 coding sequence is TGTGCCAGCAGCACCGGGACTAGCAGATACAATGAGCAGTTCTTC. This codes for CASSTGTSRYNEQFF.

This clonotype was counted many times. The chain employs TRBV4-3 and TRBJ1-1; perhaps TRBD1 as D (6 bases). The CDR3 loop spans 13 amino acids. V was cut by 10 bases and J by 0 bases, with 12 bases left in between. Per germline, CDR1 LGHNA and CDR2 YSLEER. The CDR3 protein is CATGRDMNTEAFF. CDR3 coding DNA: TGCGCCACGGGGAGGGACATGAACACTGAAGCTTTCTTT.

This clonotype was seen ten or more times. The chain has TRBV7-2 and TRBJ1-5, with TRBD1 as a possible D gene (6 bases). The V and J ends lost 10 bases and 3 bases respectively, with 13 bases between them. The V gene's germline CDR1 is SGHTA and CDR2 FQGNSA. This CDR3 region has 13 residues. CDR3 nucleotide sequence: TGTGCCACCAAGGACAGACCCAATCAGCCCCAGCATTTT. It is translated as CATKDRPNQPQHF.

This clonotype was counted at least ten times. The chain recombines TRBV27 with TRBJ2-7; D may be TRBD1 or TRBD2 (5 bases each). This CDR3 has 14 amino acids. V lost 3 bases, J lost 3 bases, and 12 bases lay in between. Germline CDR1 and CDR2: MNHEY and SMNVEV (reference sequence). CDR3 DNA sequence: TGTGCCAGCAGTTTGGTTGCAGGGAGCTACGAGCAGTACTTC. Residues: CASSLVAGSYEQYF.

This clonotype was counted at least ten times. V gene TRBV7-2 combines with J gene TRBJ1-5; no clear D gene. The germline CDR1 and CDR2 sequences are SGHTA and FQGNSA. This CDR3 is 15 amino acids long. V gave up 2 bases and J gave up 0 bases, with 8 bases separating them. CDR3 coding DNA: TGTGCCAGCAGCTTATGGTCTAATAGCAATCAGCCCCAGCATTTT. This sequence encodes CASSLWSNSNQPQHF.

This clonotype came up many times. V usage is TRBV5-1 and J usage is TRBJ2-1, with TRBD1 matching over 8 bases. V lost 0 bases to trimming and J lost 9 bases; unmatched junction nucleotides: 8. Looked up from germline, CDR1 is SGHRS and CDR2 is YFSETQ. The CDR3 covers 15 residues. The DNA of the CDR3 is TGCGCCAGCAGCTTGGGGACAGGGCTACAGGGTGAGCAGTTCTTC. As protein: CASSLGTGLQGEQFF.

This clonotype was seen many times. This rearrangement joins TRBV4-1 to TRBJ1-1; D uncertain. The CDR3 sequence is 15 residues long. The germline V gene has CDR1 MGHRA and CDR2 YSYEKL. Trimming removed 0 bases at V and 1 base at J, with 9 bases between. The DNA for the CDR3 is TGCGCCAGCAGCCAAGATCTCCGGGAGAACACTGAAGCTTTCTTT. Its protein is CASSQDLRENTEAFF.

The chain links TRBV6-5 to TRBJ1-1; D remains ambiguous. The germline V gene encodes CDR1 MNHEY and CDR2 SVGAGI. Between the trimmed V and J ends, which lost 0 bases and 5 bases, there was a span of 10 bases. The CDR3 consists of 14 residues. The CDR3 region has the DNA TGTGCCAGCAGTTACTCCGGGAGGAGAACTGAAGCTTTCTTT. It specifies CASSYSGRRTEAFF.

A single count supports this clonotype. This chain links TRBV10-3 with TRBJ2-5, with 8 bases aligning to TRBD1. V lost 3 bases to trimming and J lost 2 bases; unmatched junction nucleotides: 14. In germline, CDR1 is ENHRY, CDR2 SYGVKD. CDR3 length: 18 residues. This CDR3 is CAISDPMGGQVLQETQYF. CDR3 coding DNA: TGTGCCATCAGTGACCCGATGGGGGGACAGGTATTACAAGAGACCCAGTACTTC.

This clonotype was recorded many times. The rearrangement joins TRBV29-1 to TRBJ2-7; 7 nucleotides match TRBD1. With V trimmed by 5 bases and J by 0 bases, 4 bases remained unmatched. The germline gives CDR1 SQVTM, CDR2 ANQGSEA. The CDR3 contains 13 residues. The CDR3 sequence: CSVYRQGSYEQYF. CDR3 DNA sequence: TGCAGCGTTTACAGACAGGGCTCCTACGAGCAGTACTTC.

This clonotype was detected ten times or more. The chain is built from TRBV10-2 and TRBJ1-2; maybe TRBD1 (5 bases). CDR1 is WSHSY, CDR2 SAAADI, per germline. The V end was cut by 4 bases, the J end by 5 bases, with 11 bases between. This CDR3 has 13 residues. CDR3 DNA: TGCGCCAGCAGTGGCCGGGACGTATATGGCTACACCTTC. It is translated as CASSGRDVYGYTF.

This clonotype was observed many times. This is likely a read error, given that the CDR3 carries no conserved phenylalanine or tryptophan at its end. Because the CDR3's place on the DNA is in doubt, the DNA is left out and the CDR3 is given as listed by TCRdb. The rearrangement uses TRBV18 and TRBJ2-7; TRBD1 is the table's D call and was not checked against the DNA. Termini included, the CDR3 measures 13 amino acids. Germline V gene data show CDR1 as KGHSH and CDR2 as LQKENI. The CDR3 spells CASSHPQIRDMVI.

This clonotype has ten or more counts. The DNA for the CDR3 is TGCAGCGTTGCTGGTAGGAACACCGGGGAGCTGTTTTTT. Translating it yields CSVAGRNTGELFF. The chain employs TRBV29-1 and TRBJ2-2; D gene unclear. V was clipped by 4 bases and J by 1 base, with 7 bases between them. This CDR3 has 13 residues. Germline V CDR1 and CDR2: SQVTM, ANQGSEA.